The clone carrying this TCR beta chain showed up just a few times. The antigen is undetermined. One end of the junction varies from germline; a read error may be responsible. The purity of all sorted populations exceeded 98%. The germline V gene has CDR1 SSHAT and CDR2 FNYEAQ (reference sequence). This CDR3 has 15 residues. The data were taken from a study of beta chain features in type 1 diabetes. Study context: Examination spanned over 85,000,000 sorted cells from all samples. Study conclusions and caveats: In comparison with healthy donors, patients had naive, central memory and Treg TCRB repertoires that appeared more similar. Shortening of TCRB CDR3s, moderate but significant, appeared in all four CD4+ subsets of Type 1 diabetes patients. Cells with high TCR expression could be over-represented when cDNA is sequenced.

Investigators reverse transcribed all isolated RNA, so they sequenced expressed TCRB transcripts. Here immunoSEQ multiplex PCR was the method, and the copy in TCRdb shows in-frame clones only, minus some. The sample records around 140,000 clones, approximately 10% being singletons. The chain recombines TRBV7-7 with TRBJ2-7; 9 bases match TRBD1. What was sequenced was central memory CD4+ T cells from blood. The receptor was isolated from a young man with type 1 diabetes. The CDR3 sequence is CASSSGTGKRYEQYF. As DNA, the CDR3 is TGTGCTAGCAGCTCAGGGACAGGGAAAAGGTACGAGCAGTACTTC.